This T cell receptor beta chain emerged from a study of T-cell reconstitution after alpha-beta-depleted transplantation in children. Trimming left V 4 bases short and J 4 bases short, with 5 bases between. This CDR3 region has 11 residues. Germline loops: CDR1 GTSNPN, CDR2 SVGIG (reference sequence). Library preparation (for TCRbeta) was performed with unique molecular identifiers. One entry per CDR3 protein results from TCRdb running MiXCR on the PCR reads. This table holds around 530,000 distinct CDR3 sequences, around a third found once. Sequencing used PBMCs from the stem cell graft donor, obtained from the stem cell graft. This clonotype was obtained from a human donor who donated a stem cell graft to a child with aplastic anemia. This chain joins TRBV30 and TRBJ2-1; D gene unclear. CDR3 loop: CAWTSYNEQFF. For the CDR3, the DNA is TGTGCCTGGACCAGTTACAATGAGCAGTTCTTC.